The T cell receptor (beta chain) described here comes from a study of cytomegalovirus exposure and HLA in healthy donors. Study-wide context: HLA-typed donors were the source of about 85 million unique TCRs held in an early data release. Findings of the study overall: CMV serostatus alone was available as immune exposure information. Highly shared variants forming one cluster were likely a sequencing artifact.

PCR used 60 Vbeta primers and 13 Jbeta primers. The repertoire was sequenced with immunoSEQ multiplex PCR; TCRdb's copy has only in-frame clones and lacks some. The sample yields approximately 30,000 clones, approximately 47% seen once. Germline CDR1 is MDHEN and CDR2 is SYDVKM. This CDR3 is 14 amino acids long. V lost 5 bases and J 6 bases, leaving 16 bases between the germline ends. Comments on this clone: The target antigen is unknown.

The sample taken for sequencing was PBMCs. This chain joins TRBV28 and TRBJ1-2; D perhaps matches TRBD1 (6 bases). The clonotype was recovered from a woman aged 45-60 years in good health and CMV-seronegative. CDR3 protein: CASSRVQGTDGYTF. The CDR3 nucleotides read TGTGCCAGCAGTCGCGTACAGGGTACAGATGGCTACACCTTC.